This TCR beta chain was identified during a study of blood T cell repertoires in COVID-19. The wider study: COVID-19 samples from acute and convalescent phases originated in the United States, Italy and Spain. The analysed material was cDNA or gDNA that came from T cells, B-cell-depleted T cells, or PBMCs.

The CDR3 is 14 amino acids. In germline, CDR1 is LGHNA, CDR2 YNFKEQ. V was pared by 5 bases and J by 6 bases, with 6 bases of the junction left unmatched. Original methodology: Estimated nucleated cell counts came from reference gene primer amplification. The protocol was immunoSEQ multiplex PCR, while the TCRdb copy is restricted to in-frame clones and leaves out a portion. From that table come the V and J calls and clone size; the DNA was used to work out D and trimming. The sample lists approximately 170,000 clones, 80% to 90% occurring once. The sample comprised peripheral blood. The rearrangement joins TRBV4-2 to TRBJ2-5; 10 nucleotides agree with TRBD1. The origin of this receptor is a woman in her sixties or seventies with acute or convalescent COVID-19. CDR3 nucleotide sequence: TGTGCCAGCAGCTTGGGACAGGGGTTGCAGACCCAGTACTTC. It translates to CASSLGQGLQTQYF.